This is a list of T cell receptor beta chains from one sample in a study of blood T cells in healthy people across ages. One entry per CDR3 protein, called by TCRdb with MiXCR from the 5' RACE reads. Here the sample spans about 670,000 distinct CDR3 sequences, 35% to 50% being singletons. Sequenced: blood. All receptors derive from a man older than 75 in good health. Each CDR3 is given with its conserved first and last residue. The D gene is left open where the match is weak. Some rows mark clone size as missing; the rest say once, few, many or name a class of expanded clone.

j_gene: TRBJ2-7
abundance: few
d_gene: -
v_gene: TRBV7-2
CDR3aa: CASSLGRQGPYEQYF
CDR3nt: TGTGCCAGCAGCTTAGGACGGCAGGGGCCCTACGAGCAGTACTTC

j_gene: TRBJ2-5
abundance: few
d_gene: TRBD2
v_gene: TRBV3-1
CDR3aa: CASRLWTSGRGETQYF
CDR3nt: TGTGCCAGCAGACTTTGGACTAGCGGGAGAGGAGAGACCCAGTACTTC

j_gene: TRBJ2-5
abundance: -
d_gene: -
v_gene: TRBV29-1
CDR3aa: CSVRRSPKETQYF
CDR3nt: TGCAGCGTCCGGAGGTCCCCTAAAGAGACCCAGTACTTC

j_gene: TRBJ1-5
abundance: -
d_gene: -
v_gene: TRBV4-3
CDR3aa: CASSPDRSYQPQHF
CDR3nt: TGCGCCAGCAGCCCTGACAGGTCATATCAGCCCCAGCATTTT

j_gene: TRBJ1-2
abundance: -
d_gene: -
v_gene: TRBV12-3/TRBV12-4
CDR3aa: CASSLSQVDGYTF
CDR3nt: TGTGCCAGCAGTTTAAGCCAGGTTGATGGCTACACCTTC

j_gene: TRBJ2-3
abundance: once
d_gene: TRBD1
v_gene: TRBV20-1
CDR3aa: CSAGQGADTQYF
CDR3nt: TGCAGTGCTGGACAGGGTGCGGATACGCAGTATTTT

j_gene: TRBJ2-4
abundance: -
d_gene: TRBD2
v_gene: TRBV7-2
CDR3aa: CASSSRLAGGGDIQYF
CDR3nt: TGTGCCAGCAGCTCGCGACTAGCGGGAGGGGGGGACATTCAGTACTTC

j_gene: TRBJ2-1
abundance: many
d_gene: TRBD1
v_gene: TRBV20-1
CDR3aa: CSATGQSYNEQFF
CDR3nt: TGCAGTGCCACGGGACAGAGCTACAATGAGCAGTTCTTC

j_gene: TRBJ2-7
abundance: few
d_gene: TRBD1
v_gene: TRBV20-1
CDR3aa: CSARSRDSLPYEQYF
CDR3nt: TGCAGTGCTAGAAGCCGGGACAGCTTACCCTACGAGCAGTACTTC

j_gene: TRBJ2-7
abundance: -
d_gene: TRBD1
v_gene: TRBV29-1
CDR3aa: CSVGLDRVRIISSYEQYF
CDR3nt: TGCAGCGTTGGGTTGGACAGGGTCCGAATTATATCGTCCTACGAGCAGTACTTC

j_gene: TRBJ2-7
abundance: few
d_gene: -
v_gene: TRBV6-2/TRBV6-3
CDR3aa: CASSYLQWDLSSYEQYF
CDR3nt: TGTGCCAGCAGTTACTTGCAATGGGACCTAAGCTCCTACGAGCAGTACTTC

j_gene: TRBJ2-1
abundance: few
d_gene: -
v_gene: TRBV7-2
CDR3aa: CASSPRSLLYNEQFF
CDR3nt: TGTGCCAGCAGCCCCCGGTCCTTACTCTACAATGAGCAGTTCTTC

j_gene: TRBJ2-7
abundance: -
d_gene: -
v_gene: TRBV6-2/TRBV6-3
CDR3aa: CASTGGILYEQYF
CDR3nt: TGTGCCAGCACCGGAGGTATCCTCTACGAGCAGTACTTC

j_gene: TRBJ2-5
abundance: few
d_gene: TRBD2
v_gene: TRBV6-2/TRBV6-3
CDR3aa: CASSYFRGGAETQYF
CDR3nt: TGTGCCAGCAGTTACTTCCGGGGAGGGGCAGAGACCCAGTACTTC

j_gene: TRBJ1-1
abundance: -
d_gene: -
v_gene: TRBV20-1
CDR3aa: CSIQVPMGSTEAFF
CDR3nt: TGCAGTATCCAGGTTCCAATGGGGTCCACTGAAGCTTTCTTT

j_gene: TRBJ2-1
abundance: many
d_gene: -
v_gene: TRBV27
CDR3aa: CASSVQGYNEQFF
CDR3nt: TGTGCCAGCAGTGTCCAGGGATACAATGAGCAGTTCTTC

j_gene: TRBJ2-7
abundance: -
d_gene: -
v_gene: TRBV12-3/TRBV12-4
CDR3aa: CASSLDRGGGVSYEQYF
CDR3nt: TGTGCCAGCAGTTTAGACAGAGGCGGGGGCGTTTCCTACGAGCAGTACTTC

j_gene: TRBJ2-6
abundance: -
d_gene: -
v_gene: TRBV5-1
CDR3aa: CASSKTDSGANVLTF
CDR3nt: TGCGCCAGCAGCAAGACGGACTCTGGGGCCAACGTCCTGACTTTC